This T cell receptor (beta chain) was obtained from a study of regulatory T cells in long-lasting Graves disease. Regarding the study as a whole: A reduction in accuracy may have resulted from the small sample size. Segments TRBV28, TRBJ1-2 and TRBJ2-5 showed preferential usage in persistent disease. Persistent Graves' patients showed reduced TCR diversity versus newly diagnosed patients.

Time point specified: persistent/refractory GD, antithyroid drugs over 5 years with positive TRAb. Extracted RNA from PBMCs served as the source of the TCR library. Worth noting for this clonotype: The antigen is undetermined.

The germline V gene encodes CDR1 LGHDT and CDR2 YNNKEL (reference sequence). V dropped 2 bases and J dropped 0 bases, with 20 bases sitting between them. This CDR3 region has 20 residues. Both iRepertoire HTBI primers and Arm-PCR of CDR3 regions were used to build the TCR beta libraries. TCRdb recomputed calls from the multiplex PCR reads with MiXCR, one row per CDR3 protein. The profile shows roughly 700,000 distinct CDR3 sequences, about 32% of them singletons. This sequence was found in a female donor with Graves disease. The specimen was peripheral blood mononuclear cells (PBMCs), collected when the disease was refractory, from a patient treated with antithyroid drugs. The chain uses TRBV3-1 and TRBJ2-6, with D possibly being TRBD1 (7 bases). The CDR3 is CASSQKVRRGPLSGANVLTF. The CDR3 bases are TGTGCCAGCAGCCAAAAGGTACGGAGGGGGCCCCTCTCTGGGGCCAACGTCCTGACTTTC.